This TCR beta chain derives from a study of CD8+ T cells in alopecia areata. Study context: The drug, tofacitinib, lasted 6 to 18 months, followed by 6 months off drug. Scoring treated patients' severity relied on the percentage of scalp area affected.

RNA, once extracted, was reverse transcribed into cDNA for use as the sequencing template. Profiling relied on immunoSEQ multiplex PCR, and the TCRdb table lists in-frame clones only, not all of them. The sample has around 150,000 clones, around four fifths seen once; the top ten hold roughly 25%. This sample's treatment: oral pan-JAK inhibitor, 5-10 mg twice daily. With regard to this clone: What it recognizes is unknown.

General study results and limits: In lesional scalp, particularly from alopecia totalis/universalis, clonality was higher than in normal scalp. Scalp sequencing also captures normal skin's resident alphabeta T cells.

The TCR comes from a human donor with alopecia areata. This specimen was CD8+ T cells sorted from blood, taken at week 4, from a patient treated with tofacitinib.

In DNA form, the CDR3 reads TGCGCCAGCAGCCAGCTACCGCCCGGGGGGGCACGGGATGAGCAGTTCTTC. It encodes CASSQLPPGGARDEQFF. J is TRBJ2-1 and V is TRBV4-1, with 8 bases lining up with TRBD2. Germline CDR1 is MGHRA and CDR2 is YSYEKL. The ends lost 3 bases at V and 8 bases at J; junction bases unmatched: 15. CDR3 length: 17 residues.